The T cell receptor beta chain under discussion was sequenced for a study of OX40 agonist ivuxolimab in advanced cancers. Study-level background: Partial responses were seen in three patients, one with hepatocellular carcinoma and two with cutaneous melanoma.

A note on this clone: Its matching antigen is unknown.

Collection of blood occurred at baseline, at cycle 4 day 1, and at cycle 7 day 1. Study-wide findings and caveats: Among T cells, CD8+ cells averaged more expanded clones than CD4+ cells. Near-lowest levels of clonal expansion characterized partial responders at 0.1-3.0 mg/kg.

Looked up from germline, CDR1 is MRHNA and CDR2 is SNTAGT. The CDR3 has 15 amino acids. V was cut by 3 bases and J by 4 bases, with 15 bases left in between. Clones were sequenced by immunoSEQ multiplex PCR, and TCRdb holds only the in-frame ones, with some missing. The sample includes roughly 80,000 clones, 80% to 90% of them seen just once. This chain joins TRBV6-4 and TRBJ2-5, with D possibly being TRBD2 (7 bases). The source of this sequence is an adult with an advanced solid tumor such as melanoma, head and neck, liver or kidney cancer. The source was CD4+ or CD8+ T cells sorted from blood, collected in a trial of the OX40 agonist ivuxolimab. In DNA, the CDR3 is TGTGCCAGCAGTGAGATGGGGGGGGCTGGAGAGACCCAGTACTTC. Amino acids: CASSEMGGAGETQYF.